These T cell receptor beta chains were read from a single sample in a study of a mutant IDH1 vaccine in newly diagnosed glioma. Produced via immunoSEQ multiplex PCR; TCRdb's table is partial and in-frame only. The sample comprises roughly 68,000 clones, around 74% of which are singletons, and 8.2% rests with the top ten. Material: PBMCs, obtained from a glioma patient treated with radiotherapy, temozolomide or both. These receptors were obtained from a man aged 50-59 years with glioma. Each CDR3 is given with its conserved first and last residue. Each record gives: V gene, CDR3 length, CDR3 protein.

>TRBV18|13
CASSPPGSGEQFF
>TRBV18|14
CASSLGVGNTEAFF
>TRBV14|16
CASSQGGPGVNEKLFF
>TRBV18|15
CASSRNGQGGEKLFF
>TRBV4-1|14
CASSPPRGNYGYTF
>TRBV10-3|16
CAISESQDTSSGELFF
>TRBV5-4|15
CASSLAGQMNTEAFF
>TRBV5-4|15
CASSTTGTYTGELFF
>TRBV11-2|11
CASSSGETQYF
>TRBV5-1|15
CASNRGGQEPLGAFF
>TRBV7-9|13
CASSSGQGRRLFF